Listed here is a single T cell receptor beta chain. Its antigen remains unidentified. This entry comes from a study of blood T cells in healthy people across ages. Study-level background: Template-switching capture recovered about one barcoded beta molecule per two T cells.

A J-beta primer mix and a sample-barcoded 5' primer were used in a second PCR of about 6 to 12 cycles. The yield of each sample was at least 2.5 million CDR3-containing paired-end reads. In TCRdb, the 5' RACE reads were re-called with MiXCR into one record per CDR3 protein. This sample has about 640,000 distinct CDR3 sequences, with roughly 58% found just once. The V end lost 3 bases, the J end lost 0 bases, and 12 bases lay between the germline ends. The length of the CDR3 is 15 residues. CDR1 MNHNS and CDR2 SASEGT come from the germline V gene. No fewer than 5.5 micrograms of total RNA were isolated from every sample. Study results and caveats: Comparison with aged donors showed that long-lived donors had more naive CD4+ cells and higher diversity.

The J gene is TRBJ2-7, the V gene TRBV6-1; TRBD1 might be the D (6 bases). The source material was blood. The sequence was collected from a man aged 55-75 years in good health. In nucleotides, the CDR3 is TGTGCCAGCAGTGAGGGACACCAGAGCTCCTACGAGCAGTACTTC. Protein sequence: CASSEGHQSSYEQYF.